This T cell receptor beta chain derives from a study of T cells in tuberculosis. Study-wide context: In South Africa, adults with active tuberculosis were compared with IGRA-negative and latently infected IGRA-positive adolescents.

General study results and limits: GEM motif frequencies gave about 70% accuracy; the GMM repertoire gave roughly 87%. Active tuberculosis patients had shorter CDR3-alpha; the beta difference was nonsignificant.

Turning to this clone: The antigen remains unidentified.

V lost 7 bases and J lost 2, with 8 bases in between. The CDR3 consists of 12 residues. Germline V lookup: CDR1 SQVTM, CDR2 ANQGSEA. Each donor contributed approximately 100,000 T cells on average, unsorted. The method was immunoSEQ multiplex PCR; TCRdb's version includes in-frame clones alone and lacks a portion of them. The table lists about 25,000 clones, over 95% of them singletons. The rearrangement joins TRBV29-1 to TRBJ2-2; D unresolved. The sample comprised PBMCs. This clonotype originated in a donor between 10 and 35 years old with latent tuberculosis or without tuberculosis infection. The CDR3 region has the DNA TGCAGCGGGGCATATAACACCGGGGAGCTGTTTTTT. Its protein is CSGAYNTGELFF.